This T cell receptor beta chain stems from a study of OX40 agonist ivuxolimab in advanced cancers. Germline V CDR1 and CDR2: MNHEY, SMNVEV (reference sequence). V was shortened by 1 base and J by 4 bases, with 5 bases between the two germline ends. This CDR3 comprises 13 residues. This clone was observed a few times. Its target is not known. Study observations and caveats: In general, CD8+ T cells held more expanded clones than CD4+ did, on average.

Repertoires were generated with immunoSEQ multiplex PCR, while TCRdb's copy carries only in-frame clones and drops some. Of tens of thousands of clones detected, about four fifths appear once; the ten largest clones hold less than 2.5%. The sequence came from an adult with an advanced solid tumor such as melanoma, head and neck, liver or kidney cancer. This chain links TRBV27 with TRBJ2-1; D remains ambiguous. Source: CD4+ or CD8+ T cells sorted from blood, taken in a trial of the OX40 agonist ivuxolimab. In nucleotides, the CDR3 is TGTGCCAGCAGTTTATGGGGATACAATGAGCAGTTCTTC. Its protein product is CASSLWGYNEQFF.